The TCR beta chain under discussion was sequenced for a study of blood T cells in healthy people across ages. Using a J-beta primer mix together with a sample-barcoded 5' primer, a second PCR was run for roughly 7 to 12 cycles. Each of the cDNA molecules was tagged by a template-switch adaptor with 12 random nucleotides. Sequencing recovered at least 3 million CDR3-containing paired-end reads from each sample. TCRdb redid the calling of the 5' RACE reads with MiXCR, one entry per CDR3 protein. This sample carries about 1.1 million distinct CDR3 sequences, 35% to 40% of them seen once, and the ten largest clones take around 13%. As concerns this clonotype: An end of the junction does not agree with germline; a read error may underlie this.

The CDR3 has 14 amino acids. Germline CDR1 is SGHTA and CDR2 is FQGNSA. Each donor had 8 to 10 milliliters of peripheral blood drawn. RNA extraction gave at least 5 micrograms of total RNA per sample. The V call is TRBV7-2, the J call TRBJ1-1; 7 bases align to TRBD1. The source is a man younger than 35 in good health. The sample taken for sequencing was blood. CDR3 nucleotides: TGTGCCAGCACCTTGAGCGGGACAGACACTGGAGCTTTCTTT. Protein product: CASTLSGTDTGAFF.